In this sample, the clone carrying this TCR beta chain turned up a few times. The data stem from a study of cytomegalovirus exposure and HLA in healthy donors. Turning to the study itself: According to later analysis, the same platform produced the approximately 120 validation and under 700 first-cohort repertoires.

Trimming removed 0 bases from V and 6 bases from J, with 8 bases in between. The CDR3 is 13 residues long. Germline assignment: CDR1 LGHNA and CDR2 YSLEER. Assay: immunoSEQ multiplex PCR; the TCRdb copy retains only in-frame clones and omits some. The repertoire holds about 120,000 clones, with roughly 84% as singletons. Sequenced input: PBMCs. This receptor was obtained from a woman younger than 45 in good health and CMV-seronegative. V gene TRBV4-3 combines with J gene TRBJ1-2; the D is unclear. The CDR3: CASSQDIGDGYTF. CDR3 coding DNA: TGCGCCAGCAGCCAAGACATCGGGGATGGCTACACCTTC.